This T cell receptor (beta chain) comes out of a study of shared clonotypes between healthy human individuals. Investigators divided CD4+ cells into CD45RA+ naive and CD45RA-negative memory subsets. Sequencing used immunoSEQ multiplex PCR; TCRdb keeps in-frame clones, though not all of them. The data show 1,100,000 or so clones, 70% to 80% seen once. The V gene's germline CDR1 is LGHNT and CDR2 FRNRAP. The CDR3 loop spans 14 amino acids. The ends were cut back, 7 bases at V and 7 bases at J, with 17 bases in the middle. The rearrangement uses TRBV12-5 and TRBJ1-5, with D perhaps matching TRBD1 (5 bases). The receptor's source is a man aged 18-30 years in good health. Some clones in this sample may be carry-over from other donors' samples. Sequenced: memory CD4+ T cells from PBMCs. Subset reported: CD45RA-negative fraction. The CDR3 DNA reads as TGTGCTAGTGCCCGATGGGGGGGAAGCCAGCCCCAGCATTTT. Amino acid sequence: CASARWGGSQPQHF.